The clone carrying this T cell receptor (beta chain) occurred many times. Its antigen is unknown. This specimen belongs to a study of T cells in Graves' hyperthyroidism and ophthalmopathy. Study-level information: Specimen type is peripheral blood, collected at initial diagnosis prior to any treatment.

J was trimmed by 0 bases and V by 0 bases; bases with no gene match: 1. The CDR3 sequence is 16 residues long. CDR1 is SGHTA, CDR2 FQGTGA, per germline. Using RNA transcripts as the source, TCR beta CDR3 regions were amplified. First-round RT-PCR of the TCR CDR3 relied on the HTBI primer set. In TCRdb, the multiplex PCR reads were re-called with MiXCR into one record per CDR3 protein. The sample contains a few hundred thousand distinct CDR3 sequences, about 18% of which appear only once. Points from the study as a whole: It was a median about 7.1 months before onset that the model predicted ophthalmopathy.

This sequence joins TRBV7-3 and TRBJ2-1; 8 bases are shared with TRBD2. This TCR came from a young man with Graves' ophthalmopathy. The sample comprised blood. The CDR3, as DNA: TGTGCCAGCAGCTTAACAGCGGGGGTCTCCTACAATGAGCAGTTCTTC. This sequence encodes CASSLTAGVSYNEQFF.